This passage covers 17 T cell receptor beta chains from one sample sequenced in a study of shared clonotypes between healthy human individuals. The data were produced by immunoSEQ multiplex PCR, yet TCRdb's version contains in-frame clones alone and is incomplete. The data show millions of clones, approximately 94% seen once. Source material: naive CD4+ T cells sorted from blood. Subset here: CD45RA+ positively selected. The receptors derive from a man aged 18 to 30 in good health.

This clone has a single count. This chain joins TRBV14 and TRBJ2-7, with D possibly called TRBD1 or TRBD2 (5 bases each). Trimming stripped 4 bases from V and 5 bases from J, with 15 bases between. The CDR3 extends over 14 amino acids. Germline assignment: CDR1 SGHDN and CDR2 FVKESK. DNA for the CDR3: TGTGCCAGCAGCCGAACCGGGACGGCCAACGAGCAGTACTTC. Protein product: CASSRTGTANEQYF.

The chain employs TRBV28 and TRBJ1-6, with TRBD1 identical over 7 bases. This CDR3 has 16 amino acids. With V trimmed by 7 bases and J by 5 bases, 11 bases remained unmatched. Per germline, CDR1 MDHEN and CDR2 SYDVKM. DNA for the CDR3: TGTGCCAGCACCCCCAGGACAGGAGCTAATAATTCACCCCTCCACTTT. Encoded protein: CASTPRTGANNSPLHF.

This chain joins TRBV30 and TRBJ2-5, with D possibly being TRBD1 (6 bases). The CDR3 contains 12 residues. Per germline, CDR1 GTSNPN and CDR2 SVGIG (reference sequence). The germline V and J ends were trimmed by 4 bases and 3 bases, with 9 bases remaining between them. CDR3 protein: CAWKKGEETQYF. Written as DNA, the CDR3 is TGTGCCTGGAAGAAGGGGGAAGAGACCCAGTACTTC.

The chain carries TRBV19 and TRBJ1-1, with D unclear. V was shortened by 4 bases and J by 0 bases, with 9 bases between the two germline ends. Germline V gene lookup returns CDR1 LNHDA and CDR2 SQIVND (reference sequence). CDR3 length: 14 amino acids. The CDR3 here is CASSRASLNTEAFF. DNA for the CDR3: TGTGCCAGTAGTAGGGCCAGTCTGAACACTGAAGCTTTCTTT.

V and J are TRBV10-3 and TRBJ2-3; tentative D call: TRBD2 (6 bases). CDR3 length: 12 amino acids. V gave up 11 bases and J gave up 5 bases, with 14 bases separating them. Germline V gene sequence: CDR1 ENHRY, CDR2 SYGVKD. The CDR3: CAVGGRQDTQYF. CDR3 nucleotide sequence: TGTGCCGTGGGGGGACGGCAAGATACGCAGTATTTT.

The chain uses TRBV11-2 and TRBJ2-5, with TRBD2 matching 12 bases. CDR3 length: 16 amino acids. From germline, CDR1 is SGHAT and CDR2 FQNNGV. The J segment lost 2 bases and the V segment lost 3 bases, leaving 4 bases of the junction unmatched. CDR3 sequence: CASSLTSGRGQETQYF. The CDR3 DNA follows: TGTGCCAGCAGCTTGACTAGCGGGAGAGGACAAGAGACCCAGTACTTC.

This CDR3 is CASSLKDNSPLHF. The CDR3 region has the DNA TGTGCCAGCAGCTTGAAGGATAATTCACCCCTCCACTTT. The chain combines TRBV5-4 with TRBJ1-6; D is unresolved. V lost 1 base, J lost 5 bases, and 4 bases lay in between. The germline V gene has CDR1 SGHNT and CDR2 YYREEE (reference sequence). The CDR3 has 13 amino acids.

The rearrangement joins TRBV9 to TRBJ2-1, with TRBD2 identical over 10 bases. CDR1 SGDLS and CDR2 YYNGEE come from the germline V gene. This CDR3 contains 19 residues. V lost 4 bases and J lost 8; bases outside the gene matches: 21. The CDR3 sequence is CASSPRYRGKAGGPDEQFF. The CDR3 DNA sequence: TGTGCCAGCAGCCCCCGCTACAGGGGTAAAGCGGGAGGGCCCGATGAGCAGTTCTTC.

This chain links TRBV10-3 with TRBJ2-3; 7 nucleotides agree with TRBD2. The CDR3 contains 17 residues. V lost 0 bases and J lost 0; bases outside the gene matches: 6. The germline gives CDR1 ENHRY, CDR2 SYGVKD. CDR3 region: CAISESGSGVSTDTQYF. The CDR3 nucleotides read TGTGCCATCAGTGAGTCAGGAAGCGGGGTTAGCACAGATACGCAGTATTTT.

The rearrangement uses TRBV2 and TRBJ1-2; TRBD1 is a possible D gene (5 bases). The CDR3 totals 16 residues. CDR1 and CDR2 from the germline V gene are SNHLY and FYNNEI. The V gene lost 6 bases and the J gene lost 2 bases, with 19 bases spanning the gap. The CDR3 sequence: CASRPSGIANNYGYTF. CDR3 in DNA: TGTGCCAGCAGACCCTCAGGGATAGCCAACAACTATGGCTACACCTTC.

The chain's CDR3 is CASSTRDQETQYF. In nucleotides, the CDR3 is TGTGCCAGCAGCACTAGGGATCAGGAGACCCAGTACTTC. The chain couples TRBV7-9 to TRBJ2-5; D possibly corresponds to TRBD2 (5 bases). The CDR3 has 13 amino acids. The germline gives CDR1 SEHNR, CDR2 FQNEAQ (reference sequence). Trimming removed 5 bases from V and 5 bases from J, with 12 bases in between.

The chain combines TRBV2 with TRBJ2-3; 7 positions match TRBD2. The CDR3 is 15 amino acids. Germline V lookup: CDR1 SNHLY, CDR2 FYNNEI. V lost 3 bases, J lost 2 bases, and 5 bases stayed unmatched. The CDR3 is CASSEQAGNTDTQYF. The CDR3 coding sequence is TGTGCCAGCAGTGAGCAAGCGGGAAACACAGATACGCAGTATTTT.

The rearrangement links TRBV6-5 to TRBJ2-2, with D unclear. The CDR3 is 14 residues long. The V gene lost 3 bases and the J gene lost 2 bases, with 7 bases spanning the gap. Germline CDR1 is MNHEY and CDR2 is SVGAGI. The CDR3 DNA follows: TGTGCCAGCAGTTATGGGGTTAACACCGGGGAGCTGTTTTTT. It is translated as CASSYGVNTGELFF.

The chain employs TRBV10-3 and TRBJ2-3; D ambiguous. CDR3 length: 17 residues. CDR1 and CDR2 from the germline V gene are ENHRY and SYGVKD. The V end lost 0 bases, the J end lost 0 bases, and 13 bases lay between the germline ends. The CDR3 loop is CAISESIGSSSTDTQYF. As DNA, the CDR3 is TGTGCCATCAGTGAGTCGATTGGGTCATCTAGCACAGATACGCAGTATTTT.

The rearrangement links TRBV9 to TRBJ2-7, with 11 positions matching TRBD2. Germline-derived CDR1 and CDR2 are SGDLS and YYNGEE. This CDR3 is 14 amino acids long. Germline trimming cut 1 base from V and 5 bases from J; bases unmatched to any gene: 2. The CDR3 here is CASSVTSGGHEQYF. The CDR3 DNA reads TGTGCCAGCAGCGTAACTAGCGGGGGTCACGAGCAGTACTTC.

The rearrangement links TRBV18 to TRBJ1-3; D remains unclear. With 0 bases removed from V and 0 bases from J, the gap between germline ends came to 6 bases. CDR3 length equals 15 residues. Germline-derived CDR1 and CDR2 are KGHSH and LQKENI. The CDR3 coding sequence is TGTGCCAGCTCACCACCGGTAGCCTCTGGAAACACCATATATTTT. Encoded protein: CASSPPVASGNTIYF.

This sequence joins TRBV28 and TRBJ2-4; 7 bases fit TRBD1. This CDR3 comprises 16 residues. Trimming removed 6 bases from V and 1 base from J; junction bases left unmatched: 9. Looked up from germline, CDR1 is MDHEN and CDR2 is SYDVKM. The DNA for the CDR3 is TGTGCCAGCAGCCACACAGGGGCCCAGGCCAAAAACATTCAGTACTTC. Translating it yields CASSHTGAQAKNIQYF.